This TCR beta chain emerged from a study of T cells after posttransplantation cyclophosphamide. Points from the study as a whole: Donor-recipient repertoire similarity was low at 1-2 months, rising over year one. After PTCy, TRB diversity resembled that of CNI/methotrexate controls. Blood and skin or GI T cell repertoires showed limited TRB overlap.

On the day of bone marrow donation, the related graft donor provided peripheral blood. Trimming pared 1 base from V and 10 bases from J, leaving 7 bases between. This CDR3 contains 12 residues. From germline, CDR1 is SGHAT and CDR2 FQNNGV. Turning to this clone: Its antigen is still unknown.

Sequencing was performed with immunoSEQ multiplex PCR; in TCRdb, only in-frame clones are kept and a portion is missing. The sample shows over 35,000 clones, none of them appearing just once. The J gene is TRBJ1-4, the V gene TRBV11-2; D not certain. Material for sequencing was PBMCs. This TCR was sampled from a man aged 35 to 55 in good health, CMV-negative, and a related stem cell transplant donor. CDR3 in amino acids: CASSLGSGKLFF. DNA for the CDR3: TGTGCCAGCAGCTTAGGATCGGGAAAACTGTTTTTT.